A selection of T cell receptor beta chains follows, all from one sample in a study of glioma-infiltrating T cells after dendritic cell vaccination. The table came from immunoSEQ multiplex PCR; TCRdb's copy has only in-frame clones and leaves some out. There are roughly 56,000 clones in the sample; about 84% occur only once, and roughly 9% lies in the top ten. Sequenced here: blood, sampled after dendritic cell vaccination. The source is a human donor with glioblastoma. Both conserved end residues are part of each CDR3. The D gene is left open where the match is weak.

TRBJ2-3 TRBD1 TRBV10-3 TGTGCCATCAGCACAGGACAGGGGAGCACAGATACGCAGTATTTT CAISTGQGSTDTQYF
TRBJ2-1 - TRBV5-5 TGTGCCAGCAGCTTGGCCGCCAACGGTGAGCAGTTCTTC CASSLAANGEQFF
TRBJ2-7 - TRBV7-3 TGTGCCAGCAGCCTCGGGACACCAAGCTCCTACGAGCAGTACTTC CASSLGTPSSYEQYF
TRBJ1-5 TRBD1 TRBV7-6 TGTGCCAGCAGCCACCGGGCAGGGGGCATGTGTAATCAGCCCCAGCATTTT CASSHRAGGMCNQPQHF
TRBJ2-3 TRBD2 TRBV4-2 TGTGCCAGCAGCCAAGATCTGGGGGGACTAGCGGGGACAGATACGCAGTATTTT CASSQDLGGLAGTDTQYF
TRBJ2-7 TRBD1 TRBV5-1 TGCGCCAGCACCCCCACTCTTCGGACAGGGGGCTACGAGCAGTACTTC CASTPTLRTGGYEQYF
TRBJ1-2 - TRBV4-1 TGCGCCAGCGGCCAGGACAGCAACAACTATGGCTACACCTTC CASGQDSNNYGYTF
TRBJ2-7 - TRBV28 TGTGCCAGCTCCGGGTCTTACGAGCAGTACTTC CASSGSYEQYF
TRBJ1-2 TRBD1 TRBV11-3 TGTGCCAGCAGCCAGCGGACAGGATACTATGGCTACACCTTC CASSQRTGYYGYTF
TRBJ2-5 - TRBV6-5 TGTGCCAGCAGCAACAGATTTAAAGAGACCCAGTACTTC CASSNRFKETQYF
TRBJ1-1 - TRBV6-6 TGTGCCAGCAGCGGGGGGGTGGGCACTGAAGCTTTCTTT CASSGGVGTEAFF
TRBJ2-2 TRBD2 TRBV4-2 TGTGCCAGCAGCCTCCAAAGTCTAGCGGGGGACCCCGGGGAGCTGTTTTTT CASSLQSLAGDPGELFF
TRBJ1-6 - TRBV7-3 TGTGCCAGCAGCTTACATAGCTCCTATAATTCACCCCTCCACTTT CASSLHSSYNSPLHF
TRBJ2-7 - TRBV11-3 TGTGCCAGCAGGTCCCCGGGAGACCCTTCCGAGCAGTACTTC CASRSPGDPSEQYF